One sample yielded the 10 T cell receptor beta chains listed below, sequenced in a study of blood T cell repertoires in COVID-19. The data were produced by immunoSEQ multiplex PCR, yet TCRdb's version contains in-frame clones alone and is incomplete. The sample lists approximately 93,000 clones, about 76% occurring once. The material sequenced was peripheral blood. These receptors were obtained from a woman older than 75 with acute or convalescent COVID-19.

The chain combines TRBV3-1 (or the pseudogene TRBV3-2) with TRBJ2-1; 11 bases line up with TRBD2. CDR3 size: 17 residues. J gave up 3 bases and V 1 base, and 5 bases lay outside the gene matches. From germline, CDR1 is LGHDT and CDR2 YNNKEL (reference sequence). For the CDR3, the DNA is TGTGCCAGCAGCCAAGCCACTAGCGGGGGCCACTACAATGAGCAGTTCTTC. This gives the protein CASSQATSGGHYNEQFF.

CDR3 sequence reads: CASSPSTGNIQYF. For the CDR3, the DNA is TGTGCCAGCAGTCCCTCAACGGGGAACATTCAGTACTTC. The V gene is TRBV12-3 or TRBV12-4, the J gene TRBJ2-4; possible D gene TRBD2, 5 bases. Deletions cut 5 bases from V and 7 bases from J, with 12 bases between. This CDR3 contains 13 residues.

The gene calls are TRBV7-3 and TRBJ2-1; possibly TRBD2 for D (5 bases). Between the trimmed V and J ends, which lost 5 bases and 8 bases, there was a span of 13 bases. The germline V gene has CDR1 SGHTA and CDR2 FQGTGA. This CDR3 has 13 amino acids. The CDR3 spells CASSPPGYDEQFF. As DNA, the CDR3 is TGTGCCAGCAGCCCCCCGGGGTACGATGAGCAGTTCTTC. Based on the CDR3 plus reference TRBV7-3 and TRBJ2-1, the full variable domain is GAGVSQTPSNKVTEKGKYVELRCDPISGHTALYWYRQSLGQGPEFLIYFQGTGAADDSGLPNDRFFAVRPEGSVSTLKIQRTERGDSAVYLCASSPPGYDEQFFGPGTRLTVL.

The chain links TRBV29-1 to TRBJ1-2; D unclear. CDR1 is SQVTM and CDR2 is ANQGSEA in the germline V gene. Trimming took 7 bases from V and 8 from J, leaving 20 bases between them. This CDR3 is 13 amino acids long. The CDR3 region is CSADGFRLGGYTF. Here the CDR3 DNA reads TGCAGCGCTGATGGCTTCCGTTTGGGCGGCTACACCTTC.

The rearrangement links TRBV7-2 to TRBJ1-1; no reliable D call. Germline CDR1 is SGHTA and CDR2 is FQGNSA. The CDR3 spans 13 residues. Trimming pared 5 bases from V and 3 bases from J, leaving 10 bases between. This chain's CDR3 is CASSPAQDTEAFF. CDR3 sequence (DNA): TGTGCCAGCAGCCCTGCCCAGGACACTGAAGCTTTCTTT.

The V and J genes are TRBV11-2 and TRBJ2-5; the D gene is possibly TRBD2 (5 bases). CDR3 size: 17 residues. Germline CDR1 and CDR2: SGHAT and FQNNGV. Deletions cut 3 bases from V and 0 bases from J, with 17 bases between. CDR3 region: CASSFWGVQRHQETQYF. The CDR3, as DNA: TGTGCCAGCAGCTTTTGGGGAGTGCAGCGTCACCAAGAGACCCAGTACTTC.

This clone occurred once. The rearrangement links TRBV5-1 to TRBJ2-7; 10 bases line up with TRBD2. The CDR3 extends over 16 amino acids. The junction had 5 bases not matched to a gene; V was cut back by 2 bases and J by 0 bases. The germline V gene has CDR1 SGHRS and CDR2 YFSETQ. The CDR3 is CASSFYSSGSSYEQYF. CDR3 bases: TGCGCCAGCAGCTTCTATTCTAGCGGGAGCTCCTACGAGCAGTACTTC.

This clone was recorded many times. V gene TRBV10-3 combines with J gene TRBJ2-2, with 10 bases matching TRBD2. Germline CDR1 and CDR2: ENHRY and SYGVKD. The CDR3 totals 16 residues. Losses at the gene ends were 2 bases for V and 4 bases for J; bases not matched to a gene: 4. CDR3 protein: CAISETLAGVTGELFF. The CDR3 DNA reads TGTGCCATCAGTGAGACCCTAGCGGGAGTCACCGGGGAGCTGTTTTTT.

V gene TRBV12-3 or TRBV12-4 combines with J gene TRBJ1-3; D remains ambiguous. With 5 bases removed from V and 0 bases from J, the gap between germline ends came to 5 bases. There are 13 residues in the CDR3. In nucleotides, the CDR3 is TGTGCCAGCAGTCGGTTCTCTGGAAACACCATATATTTT. This sequence encodes CASSRFSGNTIYF.

The CDR3 region is CASSLQDRTSYGYTF. CDR3 coding DNA: TGCGCCAGCAGCCTCCAGGACCGGACATCCTATGGCTACACCTTC. The gene calls are TRBV4-3 and TRBJ1-2, with TRBD1 as a possible D gene (5 bases). The germline V and J ends were trimmed by 4 bases and 4 bases, with 16 bases remaining between them. The CDR3 has 15 amino acids. Germline CDR1 reads LGHNA; CDR2 reads YSLEER.